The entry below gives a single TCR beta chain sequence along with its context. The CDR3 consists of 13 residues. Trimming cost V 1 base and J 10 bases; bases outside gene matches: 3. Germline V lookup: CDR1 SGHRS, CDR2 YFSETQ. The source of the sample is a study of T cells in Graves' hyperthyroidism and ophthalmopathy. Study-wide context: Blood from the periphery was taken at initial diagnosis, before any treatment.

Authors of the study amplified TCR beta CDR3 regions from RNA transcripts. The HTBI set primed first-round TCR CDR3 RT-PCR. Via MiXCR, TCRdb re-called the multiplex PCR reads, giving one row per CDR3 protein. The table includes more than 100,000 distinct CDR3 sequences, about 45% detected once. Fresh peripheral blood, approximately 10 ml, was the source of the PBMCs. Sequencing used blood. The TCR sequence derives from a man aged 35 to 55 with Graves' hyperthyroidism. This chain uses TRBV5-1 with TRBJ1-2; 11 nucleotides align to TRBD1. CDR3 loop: CASSLRGQGVYTF. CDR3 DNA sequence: TGCGCCAGCAGCTTGAGGGGACAGGGGGTCTACACCTTC.